This entry lists 20 T cell receptor beta chains sequenced from one sample in a study of cytomegalovirus exposure and HLA in healthy donors. The PCR contained 60 Vbeta and 13 Jbeta primers. Produced via immunoSEQ multiplex PCR; TCRdb's table is partial and in-frame only. The sample yields some 120,000 clones, over 60% seen once. Specimen: PBMCs. These receptors came from a man aged 25 to 40 in good health and CMV-seronegative.

The chain couples TRBV5-4 to TRBJ1-3; TRBD1 aligns across 11 bases. J gave up 4 bases and V 4 bases, and 7 bases lay outside the gene matches. Germline V gene lookup returns CDR1 SGHNT and CDR2 YYREEE (reference sequence). The CDR3 consists of 16 residues. CDR3 residues: CASSPGTGGGGNTIYF. CDR3 nucleotides: TGTGCCAGCAGCCCTGGGACAGGGGGAGGCGGAAACACCATATATTTT. Drawing the rest from reference TRBV5-4 and TRBJ1-3, the complete variable domain is ETGVTQSPTHLIKTRGQQVTLRCSSQSGHNTVSWYQQALGQGPQFIFQYYREEENGRGNFPPRFSGLQFPNYSSELNVNALELDDSALYLCASSPGTGGGGNTIYFGEGSWLTVV.

This clone has a handful of counts. This chain connects TRBV5-4 to TRBJ2-7, with a tentative D call TRBD2 (5 bases). This CDR3 has 14 residues. Germline V gene data show CDR1 as SGHNT and CDR2 as YYREEE (reference sequence). Trimming removed 4 bases at V and 7 bases at J, with 18 bases between. DNA of the CDR3: TGTGCCAGCAGCCCCGGGGTAACACCGCAGGAGCAGTACTTC. Translation: CASSPGVTPQEQYF. The complete variable domain, with remaining parts taken from reference TRBV5-4 and TRBJ2-7, reads ETGVTQSPTHLIKTRGQQVTLRCSSQSGHNTVSWYQQALGQGPQFIFQYYREEENGRGNFPPRFSGLQFPNYSSELNVNALELDDSALYLCASSPGVTPQEQYFGPGTRLTVT.

The chain is built from TRBV29-1 and TRBJ1-2, with D uncertain. Germline V CDR1 and CDR2: SQVTM, ANQGSEA. CDR3 length: 9 residues. V dropped 8 bases and J dropped 7 bases, with 8 bases sitting between them. The CDR3 region has the DNA TGCAGCCCCTCCTTTGGCTACACCTTC. Amino acid sequence: CSPSFGYTF.

The chain links TRBV4-3 to TRBJ1-2, with D possibly being TRBD1 (5 bases). This CDR3 has 15 residues. V lost 4 bases, J lost 2 bases, and 14 bases lay in between. Germline V gives CDR1 LGHNA, CDR2 YSLEER. DNA of the CDR3: TGCGCCAGCAGCCCCCAAACAGGAGCCAACTATGGCTACACCTTC. Its translation: CASSPQTGANYGYTF.

The chain has TRBV19 and TRBJ1-6; 7 nucleotides match TRBD1. Germline values: CDR1 LNHDA, CDR2 SQIVND (reference sequence). The CDR3 sequence is 17 residues long. V lost 3 bases, J lost 5 bases, and 10 bases stayed unmatched. CDR3 sequence: CASSIGSGTGDNSPLHF. As DNA, the CDR3 is TGTGCCAGTAGTATCGGGAGTGGCACAGGGGATAATTCACCCCTCCACTTT.

This rearrangement joins TRBV11-2 to TRBJ1-2; the D gene is possibly TRBD1 (5 bases). Germline-derived CDR1 and CDR2 are SGHAT and FQNNGV. V was cut by 6 bases and J by 7 bases, with 18 bases left in between. This CDR3 contains 14 residues. Here the CDR3 DNA reads TGTGCCAGCAGGTGGGGGGGGAATAACCGTGGCTACACCTTC. Its protein product is CASRWGGNNRGYTF.

V is TRBV28 and J is TRBJ2-7; weak D call: TRBD1 (5 bases). Germline CDR1 reads MDHEN; CDR2 reads SYDVKM. V was clipped by 3 bases and J by 7 bases, with 10 bases between them. The CDR3 is made up of 12 amino acids. Here the CDR3 reads CASSFGQWEQYF. CDR3 sequence (DNA): TGTGCCAGCAGTTTTGGACAATGGGAGCAGTACTTC.

The CDR3 DNA follows: TGTGCCAGCAGCGCGACAGGGGGCGCATTGAACACTGAAGCTTTCTTT. Translated: CASSATGGALNTEAFF. The chain uses TRBV7-9 and TRBJ1-1; 10 bases agree with TRBD1. The V segment lost 5 bases and the J segment 0 bases; nucleotides outside the gene matches: 6. CDR3 size: 16 residues. Germline lookup yields CDR1 SEHNR and CDR2 FQNEAQ (reference sequence).

This clone was seen more than once but under ten times. V gene TRBV5-1 combines with J gene TRBJ2-7; 11 nucleotides line up with TRBD1. The CDR3 runs to 14 residues. With 4 bases clipped from V and 6 bases from J, the junction kept 6 bases outside the gene matches. CDR1 SGHRS and CDR2 YFSETQ come from the germline V gene. The CDR3 loop is CASSEIGTGGEQYF. The CDR3 region has the DNA TGCGCCAGCAGCGAAATCGGGACAGGGGGCGAGCAGTACTTC.

At least ten counts were recorded for this clone. The chain combines TRBV6-4 with TRBJ2-2, with a possible D match to TRBD2 (6 bases). The CDR3 has 14 amino acids. The V end was cut by 2 bases, the J end by 2 bases, with 6 bases between. CDR1 MRHNA and CDR2 SNTAGT come from the germline V gene. The CDR3 region is CASSDGTNTGELFF. CDR3 nucleotides: TGTGCCAGCAGTGACGGGACTAACACCGGGGAGCTGTTTTTT.

The rearrangement uses TRBV18 and TRBJ1-2; no clear D gene. The germline gives CDR1 KGHSH, CDR2 LQKENI. V dropped 5 bases and J dropped 8 bases, with 9 bases sitting between them. The CDR3 is 11 residues long. The CDR3 DNA reads as TGTGCCAGCTCATCCCAAACAGGCTACACCTTC. Amino acid sequence: CASSSQTGYTF.

The rearrangement uses TRBV7-3 and TRBJ2-3; 10 nucleotides line up with TRBD2. Germline V gene data show CDR1 as SGHTA and CDR2 as FQGTGA. This CDR3 has 17 residues. The V gene end was trimmed by 5 bases and the J gene end by 1 base; junction bases not matched to a gene: 9. Here the CDR3 reads CASSTNLAGVGTDTQYF. The CDR3 nucleotides read TGTGCCAGCAGCACAAACCTAGCGGGGGTTGGCACAGATACGCAGTATTTT. Together with reference TRBV7-3 and TRBJ2-3, the CDR3 gives the full variable domain: GAGVSQTPSNKVTEKGKYVELRCDPISGHTALYWYRQSLGQGPEFLIYFQGTGAADDSGLPNDRFFAVRPEGSVSTLKIQRTERGDSAVYLCASSTNLAGVGTDTQYFGPGTRLTVL.

This clone was counted between two and nine times. The CDR3 coding sequence is TGTGCCAGCAGCTACGGGACAGGGCGTCTCAATTCACCCCTCCACTTT. Translating gives CASSYGTGRLNSPLHF. The rearrangement uses TRBV7-6 and TRBJ1-6; 9 bases map to TRBD1. There are 16 residues in the CDR3. V lost 4 bases and J lost 7; bases outside the gene matches: 8. Germline V gives CDR1 SGHVS, CDR2 FNYEAQ.

The CDR3 region has the DNA TGTGCCAGCAGCTTAGGGGGGGTAAGACAGCCCCAGCATTTT. This sequence encodes CASSLGGVRQPQHF. This chain joins TRBV7-9 and TRBJ1-5, with TRBD1 as a possible D gene (5 bases). The CDR3 runs 14 residues. V was clipped by 1 base and J by 7 bases, with 11 bases between them. Per the germline V gene, CDR1 is SEHNR and CDR2 is FQNEAQ (reference sequence).

The chain carries TRBV6-4 and TRBJ1-1; no definite D call. The germline V gene has CDR1 MRHNA and CDR2 SNTAGT. The CDR3 contains 14 residues. V lost 5 bases and J lost 4, with 14 bases in between. In DNA, the CDR3 is TGTGCCAGCAGTCATGACCGGGAAAGCACTGAAGCTTTCTTT. This sequence encodes CASSHDRESTEAFF.

The chain is built from TRBV7-9 and TRBJ2-1; TRBD2 agrees at 7 bases. The germline CDR1 and CDR2 sequences are SEHNR and FQNEAQ (reference sequence). This CDR3 has 15 residues. Unmatched junction bases numbered 4, after V lost 1 base and J lost 4 bases. Here the CDR3 DNA reads TGTGCCAGCAGCTTAGGTCTAGCGGCGTACAATGAGCAGTTCTTC. Amino acids: CASSLGLAAYNEQFF.

The V call is TRBV2, the J call TRBJ2-3; a possible D gene is TRBD2 (6 bases). Germline V gene lookup returns CDR1 SNHLY and CDR2 FYNNEI. The V gene lost 8 bases and the J gene lost 3 bases, with 18 bases spanning the gap. The CDR3 length is 15 residues. Here the CDR3 reads CASVGGTDSTDTQYF. The CDR3 region has the DNA TGTGCCAGCGTCGGGGGTACGGACTCGACAGATACGCAGTATTTT.

V and J are TRBV9 and TRBJ1-1, with 8 bases fitting TRBD1. This CDR3 is built from 16 residues. Unmatched junction bases numbered 7, after V lost 3 bases and J lost 0 bases. From germline, CDR1 is SGDLS and CDR2 YYNGEE. The CDR3: CASSAGTGLLNTEAFF. The CDR3 region has the DNA TGTGCCAGCAGCGCCGGGACAGGACTTCTGAACACTGAAGCTTTCTTT.

The gene calls are TRBV6-5 and TRBJ2-7; TRBD2 might be the D (5 bases). Per germline, CDR1 MNHEY and CDR2 SVGAGI. This CDR3 is 12 amino acids long. Trimming pared 2 bases from V and 6 bases from J, leaving 8 bases between. This CDR3 reads CASSYTSGEQYF. The CDR3 nucleotides are TGTGCCAGCAGTTACACGAGCGGCGAGCAGTACTTC.

The chain uses TRBV30 and TRBJ1-1; no clear D gene. Per germline, CDR1 GTSNPN and CDR2 SVGIG (reference sequence). The CDR3 covers 13 residues. V lost 0 bases and J 10 bases, leaving 15 bases between the germline ends. CDR3 residues: CAWSVAGPSGAFF. The CDR3 region has the DNA TGTGCCTGGAGTGTAGCAGGTCCCTCCGGAGCTTTCTTT.